The 25 T cell receptor beta chains below come from one sample, sequenced in a study of T cell repertoires in cytomegalovirus infection. No antigen is known for these receptors. TCRdb passed the reads through MiXCR, listing each CDR3 protein once. Of some 310,000 distinct CDR3 sequences detected, approximately 25% appear once; the ten largest clones hold 13%. The specimen was cultured PBMCs, collected from culture after CMV antigen stimulation. These receptor sequences come from a human donor in good health (CMV status not recorded). Some clones in this sample may be carry-over from other donors' samples.

This clonotype showed up just a few times. The chain combines TRBV3-1 with TRBJ1-3, with D tentatively TRBD1 (5 bases). CDR1 is LGHDT and CDR2 is YNNKEL in the germline V gene (reference sequence). V was trimmed by 2 bases and J by 4 bases, leaving 6 bases between them. This CDR3 has 13 residues. CDR3 in amino acids: CASSQNRGNTIYF. The CDR3, as DNA: TGTGCCAGCAGCCAAAACAGGGGAAACACCATATATTTT.

The rearrangement joins TRBV6-5 to TRBJ2-3, with 7 bases identical to TRBD2. This CDR3 has 17 amino acids. V shed 6 bases, J shed 2 bases, and the junction held 14 bases outside the gene matches. The V gene's germline CDR1 is MNHEY and CDR2 SVGAGI. CDR3 coding DNA: TGTGCCAGCAGGAGGGCGGGAGCGACCCTCCTCACAGATACGCAGTATTTT. This gives the protein CASRRAGATLLTDTQYF.

This clonotype was seen ten or more times. This chain links TRBV4-3 with TRBJ2-3, with 10 bases identical to TRBD2. The CDR3 has 16 amino acids. Germline values: CDR1 LGHNA, CDR2 YSLEER. With V trimmed by 3 bases and J by 5 bases, 8 bases remained unmatched. CDR3 sequence (DNA): TGCGCCAGCAGCCATCCGAGCGGGAGGGCCGAAGATACGCAGTATTTT. This translates into CASSHPSGRAEDTQYF.

CDR3 sequence: CASSPGDRGNSPLHF. The CDR3 DNA reads TGTGCCAGCTCACCGGGGGACAGGGGAAATTCACCCCTCCACTTT. The chain uses TRBV18 and TRBJ1-6, with 10 bases matching TRBD1. J was trimmed by 7 bases and V by 3 bases; bases with no gene match: 3. Germline lookup yields CDR1 KGHSH and CDR2 LQKENI. The CDR3 is 15 residues long.

This clonotype showed up many times. The J gene is TRBJ1-4, the V gene TRBV7-2; the D gene is possibly TRBD1 (5 bases). There are 14 residues in the CDR3. Germline values: CDR1 SGHTA, CDR2 FQGNSA. Trimming removed 2 bases at V and 3 bases at J, with 7 bases between. The CDR3 protein is CASSLRDANEKLFF. CDR3 DNA: TGTGCCAGCAGCTTAAGGGACGCTAATGAAAAACTGTTTTTT.

This clonotype was counted between two and nine times. The rearrangement uses TRBV7-6 and TRBJ1-5; 8 bases match TRBD1. V was clipped by 5 bases and J by 6 bases; unmatched bases: 6. CDR1 and CDR2 (germline): SGHVS, FNYEAQ. The CDR3 has 14 amino acids. CDR3 loop: CASSKQGDGQPQHF. In DNA, the CDR3 is TGTGCCAGCAGCAAACAGGGGGATGGTCAGCCCCAGCATTTT.

The chain is built from TRBV7-2 and TRBJ2-7; no clear D. Germline V CDR1 and CDR2: SGHTA, FQGNSA. V was shortened by 0 bases and J by 3 bases, with 9 bases between the two germline ends. The CDR3 sequence is 14 residues long. This chain's CDR3 is CASSLAAGHYEQYF. The CDR3 region has the DNA TGTGCCAGCAGCTTAGCAGCAGGCCACTACGAGCAGTACTTC.

V usage is TRBV28 and J usage is TRBJ2-4; 7 bases map to TRBD1. This CDR3 has 17 residues. Germline V lookup: CDR1 MDHEN, CDR2 SYDVKM. Losses at the gene ends were 6 bases for V and 3 bases for J; bases not matched to a gene: 14. CDR3 residues: CASSPPTGAIGKNIQYF. Here the CDR3 DNA reads TGTGCCAGCAGCCCCCCAACAGGGGCGATAGGCAAAAACATTCAGTACTTC.

The chain couples TRBV6-6 to TRBJ2-7, with 11 bases that match TRBD2. The V gene end was trimmed by 5 bases and the J gene end by 4 bases; junction bases not matched to a gene: 7. In germline, CDR1 is MNHNY, CDR2 SVGAGI (reference sequence). The CDR3 has 15 residues. The CDR3 region is CASSEGLAALYEQYF. CDR3 DNA sequence: TGTGCCAGCAGTGAGGGACTAGCGGCGCTTTACGAGCAGTACTTC.

The CDR3 loop is CASSYGSGHQETQYF. CDR3 in DNA: TGTGCCAGCAGTTACGGGTCGGGACACCAAGAGACCCAGTACTTC. This chain uses TRBV6-8 with TRBJ2-5; D is tentatively TRBD1 or TRBD2 (5 bases each). The ends were cut back, 2 bases at V and 0 bases at J, with 10 bases in the middle. The CDR3 is 15 amino acids. Germline CDR1 is MNHGY and CDR2 is SAAAGT.

The rearrangement joins TRBV20-1 to TRBJ2-5; D assignment may be TRBD1 or TRBD2 (5 bases each). V was shortened by 0 bases and J by 5 bases, with 10 bases between the two germline ends. This CDR3 spans 13 amino acids. In germline, CDR1 is DFQATT, CDR2 SNEGSKA (reference sequence). This CDR3 is CSARDGARETQYF. CDR3 in DNA: TGCAGTGCTAGAGACGGGGCCCGGGAGACCCAGTACTTC.

The genes are TRBV7-9 and TRBJ2-1, with TRBD2 matching 8 bases. Germline loops: CDR1 SEHNR, CDR2 FQNEAQ (reference sequence). This CDR3 contains 17 residues. Germline trimming cut 5 bases from V and 8 bases from J; bases unmatched to any gene: 17. CDR3 sequence reads: CASSRRPGLDVSHEQFF. In nucleotides, the CDR3 is TGTGCCAGCAGCCGTCGTCCGGGACTAGACGTCTCCCATGAGCAGTTCTTC. Full variable domain (rest looked up from reference TRBV7-9 and TRBJ2-1): DTGVSQNPRHKITKRGQNVTFRCDPISEHNRLYWYRQTLGQGPEFLTYFQNEAQLEKSRLLSDRFSAERPKGSFSTLEIQRTEQGDSAMYLCASSRRPGLDVSHEQFFGPGTRLTVL.

V and J are TRBV4-1 and TRBJ2-7; 9 bases are shared with TRBD2. The V segment lost 1 base and the J segment 3 bases; nucleotides outside the gene matches: 4. The germline V gene encodes CDR1 MGHRA and CDR2 YSYEKL. The CDR3 is 15 amino acids. The CDR3 DNA reads TGCGCCAGCAGCCAAGTAGCGGGAGCCCTCTACGAGCAGTACGTC. Its translation is CASSQVAGALYEQYV.

This chain joins TRBV7-2 and TRBJ1-2; weak D call: TRBD1 (5 bases). The V gene's germline CDR1 is SGHTA and CDR2 FQGNSA. Trimming shortened V by 3 bases and J by 0 bases, and 8 bases separated the two germline ends. This CDR3 is 14 amino acids long. CDR3 sequence: CASSFRDPNYGYTF. CDR3 in DNA: TGTGCCAGCAGCTTCCGGGACCCTAACTATGGCTACACCTTC.

Many counts were recorded for this clonotype. The rearrangement uses TRBV7-2 and TRBJ2-5, with TRBD2 identical over 9 bases. This CDR3 region has 15 residues. V dropped 4 bases and J dropped 1; count of bases not matched to a gene: 4. Germline V gene data show CDR1 as SGHTA and CDR2 as FQGNSA. The CDR3 spells CASSSVSGSQETQYF. The CDR3 region has the DNA TGTGCCAGCAGCTCAGTTAGCGGGAGCCAAGAGACCCAGTACTTC.

The chain joins TRBV29-1 to TRBJ2-1, with 7 bases matching TRBD2. V shed 0 bases, J shed 0 bases, and the junction held 8 bases outside the gene matches. In germline, CDR1 is SQVTM, CDR2 ANQGSEA. There are 17 residues in the CDR3. The CDR3 loop is CSVEEGLGGSSYNEQFF. DNA of the CDR3: TGCAGCGTTGAAGAGGGGCTGGGCGGGAGCTCCTACAATGAGCAGTTCTTC.

The rearrangement uses TRBV6-8 and TRBJ2-2; D call uncertain. Trimming removed 5 bases at V and 2 bases at J, with 18 bases between. The CDR3 extends over 17 amino acids. Looked up from germline, CDR1 is MNHGY and CDR2 is SAAAGT. The CDR3 is CASSPPRPTSNTGELFF. The CDR3 DNA is TGTGCCAGCAGTCCACCCAGACCGACCTCAAACACCGGGGAGCTGTTTTTT.

CDR3 region: CASSLGASTGPEQYF. In nucleotides, the CDR3 is TGTGCCAGCAGTTTGGGGGCATCAACAGGGCCCGAGCAGTACTTC. This chain links TRBV27 with TRBJ2-7; a weak D match, TRBD1 (6 bases). V was cut by 3 bases and J by 6 bases, with 18 bases left in between. Germline loops: CDR1 MNHEY, CDR2 SMNVEV (reference sequence). The CDR3 totals 15 residues.

This clonotype was seen only a few times. J is TRBJ2-7 and V is TRBV28; no definite D call. Looked up from germline, CDR1 is MDHEN and CDR2 is SYDVKM. The CDR3 has 12 residues. Between the trimmed V and J ends, which lost 2 bases and 6 bases, there was a span of 8 bases. DNA of the CDR3: TGTGCCAGCAGTTTAACGGAAGGCGAGCAGTACTTC. It codes for CASSLTEGEQYF.

This clonotype was found a few times. V is TRBV28 and J is TRBJ2-7, with 8 bases matching TRBD1. CDR1 and CDR2 (germline): MDHEN, SYDVKM. V trimming: 7 bases; J trimming: 3 bases; junction bases outside the gene matches: 5. CDR3 length: 13 residues. CDR3 bases: TGTGCCAGCACGACAGGACAGGGCTACGAGCAGTACTTC. It translates to CASTTGQGYEQYF. The entire variable domain, with the rest obtained from reference TRBV28 and TRBJ2-7, is as follows: DVKVTQSSRYLVKRTGEKVFLECVQDMDHENMFWYRQDPGLGLRLIYFSYDVKMKEKGDIPEGYSVSREKKERFSLILESASTNQTSMYLCASTTGQGYEQYFGPGTRLTVT.

The rearrangement links TRBV2 to TRBJ2-7; D remains ambiguous. This CDR3 contains 14 residues. V was cut by 4 bases and J by 6 bases, with 16 bases left in between. CDR1 is SNHLY and CDR2 is FYNNEI in the germline V gene. DNA of the CDR3: TGTGCCAGCAGTGGACGGAGCAACATAGCCGAGCAGTACTTC. Amino acids: CASSGRSNIAEQYF.

This clonotype was found a few times. The chain employs TRBV20-1 and TRBJ2-5, with TRBD2 matching 16 bases. The CDR3 covers 16 residues. Unmatched junction bases numbered 8, after V lost 5 bases and J lost 5 bases. CDR1 and CDR2 from the germline V gene are DFQATT and SNEGSKA (reference sequence). The CDR3 DNA reads as TGCAGTGCTGCCGGGACTAGCGGGAGGGCCAGTGAGACCCAGTACTTC. Amino acids: CSAAGTSGRASETQYF.

The V gene is TRBV11-2, the J gene TRBJ1-2; D is ambiguous. The CDR3 is made up of 12 amino acids. The germline gives CDR1 SGHAT, CDR2 FQNNGV. Trimming removed 5 bases at V and 8 bases at J, with 12 bases between. DNA of the CDR3: TGTGCCAGCAGCAAATCAGGTCCCGGCTACACCTTC. Residues: CASSKSGPGYTF. The full variable domain, completed using reference TRBV11-2 and TRBJ1-2, is EAGVAQSPRYKIIEKRQSVAFWCNPISGHATLYWYQQILGQGPKLLIQFQNNGVVDDSQLPKDRFSAERLKGVDSTLKIQPAKLEDSAVYLCASSKSGPGYTFGSGTRLTVV.

The chain uses TRBV6-6 and TRBJ2-7, with 10 nucleotides matching TRBD1. There are 15 residues in the CDR3. CDR1 MNHNY and CDR2 SVGAGI come from the germline V gene (reference sequence). With V trimmed by 5 bases and J by 2 bases, 6 bases remained unmatched. The CDR3 nucleotides read TGTGCCAGCAGTCGGGGACAGGGGACAACCTACGAGCAGTACTTC. The encoded protein is CASSRGQGTTYEQYF.

This clonotype was seen at least ten times. The chain uses TRBV11-3 and TRBJ2-3; the match to TRBD2 covers 7 bases. The germline CDR1 and CDR2 sequences are SGHNT and YENEEA. The V segment lost 2 bases and the J segment 0 bases; nucleotides outside the gene matches: 2. This CDR3 spans 15 amino acids. The CDR3 DNA is TGTGCCAGCAGCTTAAGGCGGGAGAGCACAGATACGCAGTATTTT. It is translated as CASSLRRESTDTQYF.